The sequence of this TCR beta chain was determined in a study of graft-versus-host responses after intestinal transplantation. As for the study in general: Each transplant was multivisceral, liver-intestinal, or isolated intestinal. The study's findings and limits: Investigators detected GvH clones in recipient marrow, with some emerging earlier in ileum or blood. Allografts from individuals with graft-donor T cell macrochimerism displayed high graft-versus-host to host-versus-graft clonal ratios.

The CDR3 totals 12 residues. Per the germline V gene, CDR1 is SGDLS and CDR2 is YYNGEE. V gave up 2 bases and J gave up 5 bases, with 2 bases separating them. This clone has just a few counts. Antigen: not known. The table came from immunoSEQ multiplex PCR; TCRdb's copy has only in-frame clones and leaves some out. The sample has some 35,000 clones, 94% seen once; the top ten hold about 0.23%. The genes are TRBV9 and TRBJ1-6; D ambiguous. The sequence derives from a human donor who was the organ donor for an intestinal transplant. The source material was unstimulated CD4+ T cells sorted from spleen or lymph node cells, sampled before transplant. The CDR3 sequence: CASSVNNSPLHF. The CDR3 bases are TGTGCCAGCAGCGTGAATAATTCACCCCTCCACTTT. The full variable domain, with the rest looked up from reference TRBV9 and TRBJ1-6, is DSGVTQTPKHLITATGQRVTLRCSPRSGDLSVYWYQQSLDQGLQFLIQYYNGEERAKGNILERFSAQQFPDLHSELNLSSLELGDSALYFCASSVNNSPLHFGNGTRLTVT.